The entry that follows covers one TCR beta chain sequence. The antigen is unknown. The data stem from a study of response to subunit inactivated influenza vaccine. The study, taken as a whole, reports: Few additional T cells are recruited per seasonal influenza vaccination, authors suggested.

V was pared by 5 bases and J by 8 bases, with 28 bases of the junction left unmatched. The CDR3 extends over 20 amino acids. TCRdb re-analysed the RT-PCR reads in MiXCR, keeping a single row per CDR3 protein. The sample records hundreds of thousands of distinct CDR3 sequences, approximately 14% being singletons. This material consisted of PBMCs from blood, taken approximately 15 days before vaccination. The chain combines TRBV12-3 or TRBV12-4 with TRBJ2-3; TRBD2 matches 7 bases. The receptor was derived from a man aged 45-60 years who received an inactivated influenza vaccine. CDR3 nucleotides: TGTGCCAGCAGTCCTAGGGCCACCTCGGGCGGGGGATTCAAATACGGTACGCAGTATTTT. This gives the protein CASSPRATSGGGFKYGTQYF.